Shown below are 23 T cell receptor beta chains from a single sample sequenced in a study of blood T cell repertoires in COVID-19. The assay was immunoSEQ multiplex PCR, and TCRdb's table has in-frame clones only and misses some. The sample includes under 300,000 clones, about nine tenths of them seen just once. The specimen was peripheral blood. The source is a man aged 30 to 45 who had recovered from COVID-19.

In regard to this clone: Additional DNA sequences in this sample encode the identical CDR3. CDR3 bases: TGCGCCAGCAGCAGGGACAGCAATTCACCCCTCCACTTT. Translation: CASSRDSNSPLHF. The chain couples TRBV5-1 to TRBJ1-6; 7 bases map to TRBD1. After removal of 4 bases from V and 7 bases from J, the junction contained 2 bases not matched to a gene. The CDR3 runs to 13 residues. The germline V gene encodes CDR1 SGHRS and CDR2 YFSETQ.

Relative to its sample, this clone is medium-sized. The gene calls are TRBV5-6 and TRBJ2-7; D perhaps matches TRBD2 (6 bases). CDR1 is SGHDT and CDR2 is YYEEEE in the germline V gene. The CDR3 has 15 residues. V was cut by 6 bases and J by 6 bases, with 22 bases left in between. CDR3 in amino acids: CASTLGGTGSPEQYF. The DNA for the CDR3 is TGTGCCAGCACTCTGGGCGGGACGGGTAGTCCCGAGCAGTACTTC.

The chain uses TRBV28 and TRBJ1-5; 8 nucleotides align to TRBD1. The ends lost 5 bases at V and 4 bases at J; junction bases unmatched: 13. CDR3 length: 17 residues. Germline CDR1 reads MDHEN; CDR2 reads SYDVKM. The CDR3 region has the DNA TGTGCCAGCAGTGCCCCGGGACAGGCCGTTGGAAATCAGCCCCAGCATTTT. Translating gives CASSAPGQAVGNQPQHF.

The chain links TRBV18 to TRBJ2-7, with D perhaps TRBD2 (6 bases). CDR1 is KGHSH and CDR2 is LQKENI in the germline V gene. The V end lost 6 bases, the J end lost 2 bases, and 17 bases lay between the germline ends. This CDR3 spans 15 amino acids. CDR3 residues: CASSPGSGRTYEQYF. DNA for the CDR3: TGTGCCAGCTCCCCCGGGAGTGGGCGCACCTACGAGCAGTACTTC.

The rearrangement links TRBV3-1 (or the pseudogene TRBV3-2) to TRBJ2-6, with D possibly being TRBD1 (6 bases). Germline CDR1 and CDR2: LGHDT and YNNKEL (reference sequence). This CDR3 contains 18 residues. Trimming left V 1 base short and J 1 base short, with 14 bases between. CDR3 DNA: TGTGCCAGCAGCCAAGTGTTGGGCAGGGGATCTGGGGCCAACGTCCTGACTTTC. It translates to CASSQVLGRGSGANVLTF.

Only a few counts were recorded for this clone. This sequence joins TRBV4-3 and TRBJ2-3; D perhaps matches TRBD1 (5 bases). V dropped 2 bases and J dropped 5 bases, with 11 bases sitting between them. Per the germline V gene, CDR1 is LGHNA and CDR2 is YSLEER. There are 14 residues in the CDR3. The CDR3 DNA sequence: TGCGCCAGCAGCCAAACCTCAAGGGGAGATACGCAGTATTTT. Protein: CASSQTSRGDTQYF.

J is TRBJ2-7 and V is TRBV7-2; D is possibly TRBD1 (6 bases). Trimming shortened V by 4 bases and J by 0 bases, and 13 bases separated the two germline ends. Germline V lookup: CDR1 SGHTA, CDR2 FQGNSA. The CDR3 extends over 15 amino acids. The CDR3 loop is CASSSQGHSSYEQYF. The CDR3 region has the DNA TGTGCCAGCAGCTCTCAGGGACATAGCTCCTACGAGCAGTACTTC.

The genes are TRBV18 and TRBJ2-7; TRBD2 matches 8 bases. CDR3 length: 17 amino acids. V gave up 3 bases and J gave up 5 bases; unmatched junction bases: 15. Germline-derived CDR1 and CDR2 are KGHSH and LQKENI. The CDR3 reads CASSPLQRGNRRHEQYF. In DNA, the CDR3 is TGTGCCAGCTCACCCCTCCAGCGGGGGAACAGACGGCACGAGCAGTACTTC.

The gene calls are TRBV9 and TRBJ1-6; no clear D. CDR1 is SGDLS, CDR2 YYNGEE, per germline. The CDR3 has 16 residues. The V gene lost 0 bases and the J gene lost 6 bases, with 13 bases spanning the gap. The CDR3, as DNA: TGTGCCAGCAGCGTAGGTTATCGGGAGTTTAATTCACCCCTCCACTTT. This encodes CASSVGYREFNSPLHF.

J is TRBJ2-2 and V is TRBV11-2; TRBD1 matches at 9 bases. CDR1 is SGHAT and CDR2 is FQNNGV in the germline V gene. With V trimmed by 4 bases and J by 6 bases, 12 bases remained unmatched. The CDR3 is made up of 17 amino acids. The CDR3 region has the DNA TGTGCCAGCAGCTATAATAGGGACAGGGAGGCCCCCGGGGAGCTGTTTTTT. Translated, it gives CASSYNRDREAPGELFF. The full variable domain, completed using reference TRBV11-2 and TRBJ2-2, is EAGVAQSPRYKIIEKRQSVAFWCNPISGHATLYWYQQILGQGPKLLIQFQNNGVVDDSQLPKDRFSAERLKGVDSTLKIQPAKLEDSAVYLCASSYNRDREAPGELFFGEGSRLTVL.

The chain combines TRBV6-5 with TRBJ1-3; D gene unclear. V lost 2 bases and J 0 bases, leaving 11 bases between the germline ends. This CDR3 contains 16 residues. CDR1 is MNHEY, CDR2 SVGAGI, per germline. CDR3 sequence: CASSYGGLPSGNTIYF. The CDR3 coding sequence is TGTGCCAGCAGTTACGGCGGCTTGCCCTCTGGAAACACCATATATTTT.

V and J are TRBV2 and TRBJ2-5; unclear D gene. There are 11 residues in the CDR3. Germline V lookup: CDR1 SNHLY, CDR2 FYNNEI. V dropped 6 bases and J dropped 4 bases, with 6 bases sitting between them. As DNA, the CDR3 is TGTGCCAGCAGGGGCCTAGAGACCCAGTACTTC. This gives the protein CASRGLETQYF.

This clone showed up just a few times. The V gene is TRBV18, the J gene TRBJ2-7; TRBD2 agrees at 15 bases. Germline V CDR1 and CDR2: KGHSH, LQKENI. The J segment lost 6 bases and the V segment lost 0 bases, leaving 6 bases of the junction unmatched. CDR3 size: 17 residues. Written as DNA, the CDR3 is TGTGCCAGCTCACCACCGGAGGGACTAGCGGGGGGCCTCGAGCAGTACTTC. It yields the protein CASSPPEGLAGGLEQYF.

The chain uses TRBV14 and TRBJ1-2; 7 bases fit TRBD1. The CDR3 is made up of 15 amino acids. V shed 4 bases, J shed 4 bases, and the junction held 9 bases outside the gene matches. Looked up from germline, CDR1 is SGHDN and CDR2 is FVKESK. CDR3 nucleotides: TGTGCCAGCAGCCTCCGCCTCCGGGACAGCTATGGCTACACCTTC. This translates into CASSLRLRDSYGYTF.

Here the CDR3 reads CASSQATEAFF. The CDR3, as DNA: TGTGCCAGCAGCCAGGCCACTGAAGCTTTCTTT. The rearrangement uses TRBV5-8 and TRBJ1-1; D remains unclear. The CDR3 is 11 residues long. CDR1 SGHTS and CDR2 YDEGEE come from the germline V gene. Trimming removed 4 bases at V and 4 bases at J, with 5 bases between.

J is TRBJ2-7 and V is TRBV10-3; D call uncertain. Germline V lookup: CDR1 ENHRY, CDR2 SYGVKD. This CDR3 is 16 amino acids long. Trimming cost V 2 bases and J 0 bases, with 14 bases left between them. In nucleotides, the CDR3 is TGTGCCATCAGTGAGGGGCAGTCCCAATTCTCCTACGAGCAGTACTTC. Its translation is CAISEGQSQFSYEQYF.

The chain combines TRBV5-1 with TRBJ1-5; D gene unclear. This CDR3 is built from 13 residues. The germline CDR1 and CDR2 sequences are SGHRS and YFSETQ. Trimming cost V 0 bases and J 5 bases, with 6 bases left between them. The CDR3 spells CASSLDADQPQHF. Written as DNA, the CDR3 is TGCGCCAGCAGCTTGGATGCAGATCAGCCCCAGCATTTT. Drawing the rest from reference TRBV5-1 and TRBJ1-5, the complete variable domain is KAGVTQTPRYLIKTRGQQVTLSCSPISGHRSVSWYQQTPGQGLQFLFEYFSETQRNKGNFPGRFSGRQFSNSRSEMNVSTLELGDSALYLCASSLDADQPQHFGDGTRLSIL.

A note on this clone: This sample also contains other DNA sequences that code for the same CDR3. This chain joins TRBV5-1 and TRBJ1-2, with D unresolved. The CDR3 has 13 amino acids. CDR1 is SGHRS and CDR2 is YFSETQ in the germline V gene. Trimming cost V 0 bases and J 1 base, with 4 bases left between them. CDR3: CASSLGVNYGYTF. CDR3 DNA: TGCGCCAGCAGCTTGGGAGTTAACTATGGCTACACCTTC.

The rearrangement uses TRBV29-1 and TRBJ1-1; 7 bases align to TRBD1. J lost 2 bases, V lost 4 bases, and 7 bases had no gene match. This CDR3 is built from 14 residues. Germline V gene lookup returns CDR1 SQVTM and CDR2 ANQGSEA. The CDR3 loop reads CSVAQGTANTEAFF. In DNA form, the CDR3 reads TGCAGCGTTGCCCAGGGGACAGCTAACACTGAAGCTTTCTTT. Using reference TRBV29-1 and TRBJ1-1 for the parts outside the CDR3, the full variable domain is SAVISQKPSRDICQRGTSLTIQCQVDSQVTMMFWYRQQPGQSLTLIATANQGSEATYESGFVIDKFPISRPNLTFSTLTVSNMSPEDSSIYLCSVAQGTANTEAFFGQGTRLTVV.

The V gene is TRBV10-1, the J gene TRBJ2-5, with 7 bases identical to TRBD2. V dropped 3 bases and J dropped 4; count of bases not matched to a gene: 5. There are 14 residues in the CDR3. CDR1 is WNHNN, CDR2 SYGVQD, per germline (reference sequence). This CDR3 reads CASSERDYIETQYF. Written as DNA, the CDR3 is TGCGCCAGCAGTGAAAGGGACTATATAGAGACCCAGTACTTC.

The chain is built from TRBV30 and TRBJ2-5; D gene uncertain. CDR3 length equals 12 residues. V lost 4 bases and J 4 bases, leaving 10 bases between the germline ends. The germline CDR1 and CDR2 sequences are GTSNPN and SVGIG (reference sequence). The DNA of the CDR3 is TGTGCCTGGACGGGTGGTGGAGAGACCCAGTACTTC. Protein product: CAWTGGGETQYF. Supplemented by reference TRBV30 and TRBJ2-5, the full variable domain reads SQTIHQWPATLVQPVGSPLSLECTVEGTSNPNLYWYRQAAGRGLQLLFYSVGIGQISSEVPQNLSASRPQDRQFILSSKKLLLSDSGFYLCAWTGGGETQYFGPGTRLLVL.

A note on this clone: Other DNA sequences in this specimen translate into the identical CDR3. V usage is TRBV27 and J usage is TRBJ1-2, with a tentative D call TRBD1 (5 bases). From germline, CDR1 is MNHEY and CDR2 SMNVEV (reference sequence). V shed 2 bases and J shed 3 bases, with 7 bases lying between them. The CDR3 runs to 13 residues. This CDR3 is CASSLDSYYGYTF. The CDR3 nucleotides read TGTGCCAGCAGTTTAGACAGTTACTATGGCTACACCTTC.

J is TRBJ2-5 and V is TRBV19; tentatively, D is TRBD1 (6 bases). Germline V gene sequence: CDR1 LNHDA, CDR2 SQIVND (reference sequence). The CDR3 loop spans 15 amino acids. Between the trimmed V and J ends, which lost 2 bases and 0 bases, there was a span of 10 bases. The CDR3 sequence: CASSIKRGYQETQYF. The DNA for the CDR3 is TGTGCCAGTAGTATAAAGAGGGGGTACCAAGAGACCCAGTACTTC.